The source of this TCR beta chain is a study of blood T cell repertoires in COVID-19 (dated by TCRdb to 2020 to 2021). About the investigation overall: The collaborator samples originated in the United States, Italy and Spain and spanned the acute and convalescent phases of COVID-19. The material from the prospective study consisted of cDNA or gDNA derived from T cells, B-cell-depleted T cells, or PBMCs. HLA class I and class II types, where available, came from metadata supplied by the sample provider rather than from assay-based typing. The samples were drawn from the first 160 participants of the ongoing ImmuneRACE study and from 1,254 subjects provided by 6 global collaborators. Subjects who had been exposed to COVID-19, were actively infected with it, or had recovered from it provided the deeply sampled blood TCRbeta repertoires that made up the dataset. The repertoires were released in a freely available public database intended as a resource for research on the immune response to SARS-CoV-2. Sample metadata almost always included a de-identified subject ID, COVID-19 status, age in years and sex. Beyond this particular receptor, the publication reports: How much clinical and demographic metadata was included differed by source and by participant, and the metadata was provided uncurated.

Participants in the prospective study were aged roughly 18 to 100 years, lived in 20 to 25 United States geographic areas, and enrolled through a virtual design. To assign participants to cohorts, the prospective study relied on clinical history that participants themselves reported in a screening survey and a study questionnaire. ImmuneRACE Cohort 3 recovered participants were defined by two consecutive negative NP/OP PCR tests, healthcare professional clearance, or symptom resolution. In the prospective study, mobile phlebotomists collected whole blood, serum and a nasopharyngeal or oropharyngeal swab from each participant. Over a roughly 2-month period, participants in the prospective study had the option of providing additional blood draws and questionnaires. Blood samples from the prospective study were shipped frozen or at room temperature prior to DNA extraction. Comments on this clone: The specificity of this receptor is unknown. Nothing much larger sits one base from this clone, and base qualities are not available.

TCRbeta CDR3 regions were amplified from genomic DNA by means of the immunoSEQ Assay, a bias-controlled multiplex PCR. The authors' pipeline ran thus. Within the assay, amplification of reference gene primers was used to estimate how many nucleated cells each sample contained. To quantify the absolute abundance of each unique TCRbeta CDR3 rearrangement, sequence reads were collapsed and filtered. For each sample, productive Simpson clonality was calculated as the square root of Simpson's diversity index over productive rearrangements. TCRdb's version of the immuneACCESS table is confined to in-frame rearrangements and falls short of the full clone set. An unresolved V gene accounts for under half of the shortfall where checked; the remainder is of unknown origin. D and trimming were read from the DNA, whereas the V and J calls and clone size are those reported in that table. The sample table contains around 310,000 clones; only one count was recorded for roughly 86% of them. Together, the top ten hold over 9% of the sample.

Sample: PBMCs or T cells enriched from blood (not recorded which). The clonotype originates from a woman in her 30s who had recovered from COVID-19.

The CDR3 region: CASSVQGVKSNQPQHF. The sequenced DNA: TGTGCCAGCAGTGTTCAGGGGGTGAAGAGCAATCAGCCCCAGCATTTT. The chain employs TRBV25-1 and TRBJ1-5, and 7 bases in between align with TRBD1. The germline V gene supplies CDR1 MGHDK and CDR2 SYGVNS. The CDR3, from cysteine to phenylalanine, totals 16 residues. CDR3 DNA only is kept here, 48 bases in frame from base 1. The germline V and J ends show losses of 4 bases and 1 base respectively, and no gene match explains 7 bases of the junction.